These T cell receptor beta chains were read from a single sample in a study of T cells in Graves' hyperthyroidism and ophthalmopathy. TCRdb called the multiplex PCR reads again in MiXCR, with one record for every CDR3 protein. Among under 400,000 distinct CDR3 sequences listed, around 25% were seen once. The sample was blood. All receptors derive from a man aged 45 to 65 with Graves' hyperthyroidism. Both conserved end residues are part of each CDR3. A D gene is named only where the DNA matches it firmly. For some rows the clone size is stated as once, few or many, or as a class when expanded; others skip it.

size: -; J: TRBJ2-5; D: TRBD1; V: TRBV4-1; CDR3: CASSRRGDRGETQYF; DNA: TGCGCCAGCAGCCGACGGGGAGACAGGGGTGAGACCCAGTACTTC
size: few; J: TRBJ2-1; D: TRBD2; V: TRBV20-1; CDR3: CSALSLAEAYNEQFF; DNA: TGCAGTGCTCTCTCGCTAGCGGAGGCCTACAATGAGCAGTTCTTC
size: -; J: TRBJ2-7; D: TRBD2; V: TRBV2; CDR3: CASLSLGSGRSYEQYF; DNA: TGTGCCAGCCTATCCCTAGGTAGCGGGAGATCCTACGAGCAGTACTTC
size: -; J: TRBJ2-7; D: TRBD1; V: TRBV27; CDR3: CASSAATGIHIYEQYF; DNA: TGTGCCAGCAGTGCCGCGACAGGGATTCATATCTACGAGCAGTACTTC
size: many; J: TRBJ2-5; D: -; V: TRBV20-1; CDR3: CSASVPGQGETQYF; DNA: TGCAGTGCTAGTGTTCCAGGGCAGGGAGAGACCCAGTACTTC
size: few; J: TRBJ2-3; D: TRBD2; V: TRBV27; CDR3: CASSSRLAGPGTDTQYF; DNA: TGTGCCAGCAGTTCCAGACTAGCGGGGCCGGGAACAGATACGCAGTATTTT
size: -; J: TRBJ1-1; D: -; V: TRBV5-6; CDR3: CASSFLTVNTEAFF; DNA: TGTGCCAGCAGCTTCCTGACGGTGAACACTGAAGCTTTCTTT
size: many; J: TRBJ2-1; D: -; V: TRBV20-1; CDR3: CSARDWGLNEQFF; DNA: TGCAGTGCTAGAGATTGGGGGCTCAATGAGCAGTTCTTC
size: -; J: TRBJ2-2; D: -; V: TRBV5-4; CDR3: CASSLDRRTGELFF; DNA: TGTGCCAGCAGCTTGGACAGACGTACCGGGGAGCTGTTTTTT
size: few; J: TRBJ2-2; D: TRBD1; V: TRBV29-1; CDR3: CSVRDRGRRNTGELFF; DNA: TGCAGCGTCCGGGACAGGGGGCGACGGAACACCGGGGAGCTGTTTTTT
size: -; J: TRBJ2-2; D: -; V: TRBV9; CDR3: CASSSQGPGELFF; DNA: TGTGCCAGCAGTTCTCAGGGCCCCGGGGAGCTGTTTTTT
size: many; J: TRBJ2-3; D: -; V: TRBV28; CDR3: CATTGFSSTDTQYF; DNA: TGTGCCACCACAGGGTTTTCTAGCACAGATACGCAGTATTTT
size: few; J: TRBJ2-7; D: -; V: TRBV5-1; CDR3: CASDRTGAPPYEQYF; DNA: TGCGCCAGCGACCGGACGGGGGCCCCCCCCTACGAGCAGTACTTC
size: few; J: TRBJ1-1; D: -; V: TRBV6-1; CDR3: CASSDFGVTEAFF; DNA: TGTGCCAGCAGTGATTTTGGGGTTACTGAAGCTTTCTTT
size: -; J: TRBJ2-3; D: TRBD2; V: TRBV27; CDR3: CASSSRLAGEPDTQYF; DNA: TGTGCCAGCAGTTCCAGACTAGCGGGAGAACCAGATACGCAGTATTTT
size: -; J: TRBJ2-1; D: -; V: TRBV6-5; CDR3: CASSYRVAEQFF; DNA: TGTGCCAGCAGTTACAGAGTGGCAGAGCAGTTCTTC
size: few; J: TRBJ2-3; D: -; V: TRBV7-8; CDR3: CASSLAGVEDTQYF; DNA: TGTGCCAGCAGCTTAGCGGGAGTGGAAGATACGCAGTATTTT
size: many; J: TRBJ2-3; D: -; V: TRBV28; CDR3: CASSSRILGRSTDTQYF; DNA: TGTGCCAGCAGTTCTAGGATTTTAGGCAGGAGCACAGATACGCAGTATTTT
size: -; J: TRBJ1-1; D: -; V: TRBV6-1; CDR3: CASDYGYGGTEAFF; DNA: TGTGCCAGCGACTATGGGTATGGGGGCACTGAAGCTTTCTTT
size: -; J: TRBJ1-2; D: -; V: TRBV30; CDR3: CAWSPGGYGYTF; DNA: TGTGCCTGGAGTCCGGGAGGCTATGGCTACACCTTC
size: many; J: TRBJ1-1; D: -; V: TRBV7-9; CDR3: CASSPVTAEGSAFF; DNA: TGTGCCAGCAGCCCAGTGACAGCGGAGGGCTCAGCTTTCTTT
size: many; J: TRBJ2-1; D: -; V: TRBV12-3/TRBV12-4; CDR3: CASSSAGGGEQFF; DNA: TGTGCCAGCAGTTCTGCAGGGGGGGGTGAGCAGTTCTTC
size: many; J: TRBJ2-1; D: TRBD2; V: TRBV7-2; CDR3: CASSHWGTSGYNEQFF; DNA: TGTGCCAGCAGCCATTGGGGGACTAGTGGCTACAATGAGCAGTTCTTC
size: -; J: TRBJ1-2; D: -; V: TRBV20-1; CDR3: CSARYGKGGYTF; DNA: TGCAGTGCTAGATACGGGAAGGGGGGCTACACCTTC
size: many; J: TRBJ2-1; D: -; V: TRBV7-9; CDR3: CASSWGPALDEQFF; DNA: TGTGCCAGCAGCTGGGGACCTGCGCTCGATGAGCAGTTCTTC
size: few; J: TRBJ2-7; D: TRBD2; V: TRBV7-8; CDR3: CASSFSISAGVGEQYF; DNA: TGTGCCAGCAGCTTTAGTATATCAGCGGGAGTCGGCGAGCAGTACTTC